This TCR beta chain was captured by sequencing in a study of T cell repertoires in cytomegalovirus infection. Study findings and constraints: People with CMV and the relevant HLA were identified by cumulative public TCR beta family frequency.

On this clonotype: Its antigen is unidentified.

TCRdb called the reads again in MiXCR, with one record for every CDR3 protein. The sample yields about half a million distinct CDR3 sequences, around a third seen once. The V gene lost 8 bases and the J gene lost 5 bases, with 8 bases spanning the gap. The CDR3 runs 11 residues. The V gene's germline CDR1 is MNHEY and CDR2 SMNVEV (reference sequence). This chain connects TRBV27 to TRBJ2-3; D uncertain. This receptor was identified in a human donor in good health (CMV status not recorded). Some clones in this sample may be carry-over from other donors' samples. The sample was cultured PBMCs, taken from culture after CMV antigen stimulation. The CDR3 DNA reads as TGTGCCAGCTTTCTCGGAGATACGCAGTATTTT. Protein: CASFLGDTQYF.